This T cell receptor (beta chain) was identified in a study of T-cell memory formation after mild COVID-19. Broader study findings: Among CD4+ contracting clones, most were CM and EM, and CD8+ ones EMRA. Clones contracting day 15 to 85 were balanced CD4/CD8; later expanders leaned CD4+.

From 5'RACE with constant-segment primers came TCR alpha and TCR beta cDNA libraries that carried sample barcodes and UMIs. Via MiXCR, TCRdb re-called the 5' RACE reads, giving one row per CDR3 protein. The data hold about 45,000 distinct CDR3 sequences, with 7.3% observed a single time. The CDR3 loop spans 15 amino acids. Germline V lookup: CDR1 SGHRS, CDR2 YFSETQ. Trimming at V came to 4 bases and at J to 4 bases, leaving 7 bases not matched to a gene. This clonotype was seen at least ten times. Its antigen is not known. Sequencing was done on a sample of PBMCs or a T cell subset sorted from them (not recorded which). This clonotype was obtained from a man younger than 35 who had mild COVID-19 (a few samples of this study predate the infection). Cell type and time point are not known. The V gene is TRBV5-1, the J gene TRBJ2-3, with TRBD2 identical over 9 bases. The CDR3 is CASSPGVAGADTQYF. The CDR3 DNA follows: TGCGCCAGCAGCCCAGGGGTAGCGGGGGCAGATACGCAGTATTTT.